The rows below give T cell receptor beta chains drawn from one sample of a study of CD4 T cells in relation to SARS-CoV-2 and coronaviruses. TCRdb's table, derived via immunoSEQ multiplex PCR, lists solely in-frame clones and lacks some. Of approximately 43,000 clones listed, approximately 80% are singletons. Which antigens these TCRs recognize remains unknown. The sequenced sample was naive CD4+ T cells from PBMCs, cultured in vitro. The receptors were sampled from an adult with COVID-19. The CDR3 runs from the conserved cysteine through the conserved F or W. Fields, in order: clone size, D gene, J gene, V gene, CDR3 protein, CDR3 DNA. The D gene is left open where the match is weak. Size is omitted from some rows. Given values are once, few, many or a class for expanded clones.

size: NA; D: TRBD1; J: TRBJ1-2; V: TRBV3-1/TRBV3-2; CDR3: CASSHWDRSGYTF; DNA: TGTGCCAGCAGCCACTGGGACAGGAGCGGCTACACCTTC
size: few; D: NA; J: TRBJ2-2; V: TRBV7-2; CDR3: CASSWGATRDTGELFF; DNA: TGTGCCAGCAGCTGGGGGGCCACCCGGGACACCGGGGAGCTGTTTTTT
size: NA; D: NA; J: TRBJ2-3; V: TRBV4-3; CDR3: CASSQAPGGSSTDTQYF; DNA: TGCGCCAGCAGCCAAGCTCCGGGGGGCTCTAGCACAGATACGCAGTATTTT
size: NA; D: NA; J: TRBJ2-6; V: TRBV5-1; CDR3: CASSLEGFWGTGANVLTF; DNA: TGCGCCAGCAGCTTGGAAGGGTTTTGGGGTACTGGGGCCAACGTCCTGACTTTC
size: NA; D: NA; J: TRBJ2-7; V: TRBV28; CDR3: CASQKASGVEQYF; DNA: TGTGCCAGTCAAAAAGCCTCAGGGGTCGAGCAGTACTTC
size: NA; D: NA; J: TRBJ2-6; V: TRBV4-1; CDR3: CASSQDDRTNSGANVLTF; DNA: TGCGCCAGCAGCCAAGACGACAGGACCAACTCTGGGGCCAACGTCCTGACTTTC
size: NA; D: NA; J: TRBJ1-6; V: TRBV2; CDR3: CASSADSADDSPLHF; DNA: TGTGCCAGCAGCGCCGACAGTGCTGACGATTCACCCCTCCACTTT
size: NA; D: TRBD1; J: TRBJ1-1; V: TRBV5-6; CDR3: CASSLRMTGRNTEAFF; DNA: TGTGCCAGCAGCTTGCGTATGACAGGGAGAAACACTGAAGCTTTCTTT
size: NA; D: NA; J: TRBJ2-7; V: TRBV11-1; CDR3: CASSSRSVANEQYF; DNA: TGTGCCAGCAGCTCCCGATCTGTCGCGAACGAGCAGTACTTC
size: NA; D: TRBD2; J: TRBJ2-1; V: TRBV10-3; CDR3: CAISKLAGQNNEQFF; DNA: TGTGCCATCAGCAAGCTAGCGGGACAGAACAATGAGCAGTTCTTC
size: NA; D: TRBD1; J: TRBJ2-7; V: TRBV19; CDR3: CASKLGQATSYEQYF; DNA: TGTGCCAGTAAATTGGGACAGGCGACCTCCTACGAGCAGTACTTC
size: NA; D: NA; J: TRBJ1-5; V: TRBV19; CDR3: CASRRTLSDQPQHF; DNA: TGTGCCAGTAGGAGGACCCTCTCGGATCAGCCCCAGCATTTT
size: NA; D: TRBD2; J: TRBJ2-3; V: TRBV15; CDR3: CATSRSPGLAGDESTDTQYF; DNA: TGTGCCACCAGCAGATCTCCGGGACTAGCGGGAGATGAGAGCACAGATACGCAGTATTTT
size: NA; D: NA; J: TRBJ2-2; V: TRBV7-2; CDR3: CASSTGRAKLTGELFF; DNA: TGTGCCAGCAGTACCGGGAGAGCAAAGTTAACCGGGGAGCTGTTTTTT
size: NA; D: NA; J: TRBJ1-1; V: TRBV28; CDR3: CASRDSMNTEAFF; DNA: TGTGCCAGCAGGGACAGCATGAACACTGAAGCTTTCTTT
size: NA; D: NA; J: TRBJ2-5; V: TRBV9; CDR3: CASSVSPQETQYF; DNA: TGTGCCAGCAGCGTATCTCCTCAGGAGACCCAGTACTTC
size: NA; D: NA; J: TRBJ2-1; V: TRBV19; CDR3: CASSITRGSDNEQFF; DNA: TGTGCCAGTAGTATCACCCGGGGATCAGACAATGAGCAGTTCTTC
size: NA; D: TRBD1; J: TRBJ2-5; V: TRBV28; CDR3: CASSHRGRGTQYF; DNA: TGTGCCAGCAGTCACAGGGGGCGCGGGACCCAGTACTTC